This T cell receptor (beta chain) was observed in a study of T cells in Graves' hyperthyroidism and ophthalmopathy. Study background: Peripheral blood was obtained at initial diagnosis, preceding any treatment.

Regions amplified from RNA transcripts were the TCR beta CDR3 regions. The TCR CDR3 was amplified in a first-round RT-PCR using the HTBI primer set. TCRdb recomputed calls from the multiplex PCR reads with MiXCR, one row per CDR3 protein. The sample lists a few hundred thousand distinct CDR3 sequences, around 20% occurring once. Each patient was aged 18 to 65 and had newly diagnosed hyperthyroidism of under 2 months' duration. CDR1 is MNHEY, CDR2 SVGEGT, per germline. The ends were cut back, 5 bases at V and 3 bases at J, with 26 bases in the middle. There are 18 residues in the CDR3. The specimen sequenced was blood. The chain is built from TRBV6-2 or TRBV6-3 and TRBJ2-7; the D call may be TRBD1 or TRBD2 (5 bases each). This receptor was taken from a man aged 18-30 years with Graves' hyperthyroidism. The CDR3 DNA reads TGTGCCAGCAGTCCCGGGACGGACTTTAGGCTGCCGTACTACGAGCAGTACTTC. As protein: CASSPGTDFRLPYYEQYF.